This T cell receptor (beta chain) was found in a study of blood T cell repertoires in COVID-19. Study in general: Some COVID-19 samples were acute and others convalescent; all came from the United States, Italy and Spain. Nucleic acid was either cDNA or gDNA, and it came from T cells, B-cell-depleted T cells, or PBMCs.

There are 15 residues in the CDR3. Germline loops: CDR1 MNHEY, CDR2 SVGAGI. The junction had 14 bases not matched to a gene; V was cut back by 7 bases and J by 7 bases. Per the original data handling: How many nucleated cells were present was estimated from reference gene primer amplification. Sequenced by immunoSEQ multiplex PCR; TCRdb stores in-frame clones only, minus some. The DNA was the basis for D and trimming; V, J and clone size are from that table. The sample includes about 150,000 clones, more than 70% of them seen just once. The gene calls are TRBV6-5 and TRBJ1-1; 8 bases align to TRBD1. The sequencing sample was made of peripheral blood. This TCR derives from a man in his sixties with acute or convalescent COVID-19. CDR3: CASNTATRGQSEAFF. The CDR3 DNA reads as TGTGCCAGCAATACAGCCACCAGGGGGCAAAGTGAAGCTTTCTTT.